This T cell receptor (beta chain) emerged from a study of cytomegalovirus exposure and HLA in healthy donors. Study results and caveats: CMV serostatus was the only recorded immune exposure for donors. Common viral pathogens seemed to be connected with several of the most significant clusters, according to a later analysis.

From germline, CDR1 is LGHNA and CDR2 YSLEER. The ends were cut back, 2 bases at V and 3 bases at J, with 6 bases in the middle. The CDR3 sequence is 13 residues long. On this clone: No antigen is known for it.

This PCR relied on a set of 60 Vbeta primers and 13 Jbeta primers. Sequenced by immunoSEQ multiplex PCR; TCRdb stores in-frame clones only, minus some. Here the sample spans around 130,000 clones, around 80% being singletons. This chain connects TRBV4-3 to TRBJ2-3; D gene unclear. The sequence came from a woman aged 40-49 years in good health and CMV-seronegative. Sequenced material: PBMCs. DNA for the CDR3: TGCGCCAGCAGCCAACGCCTAACAGATACGCAGTATTTT. Translation gives CASSQRLTDTQYF.